This record concerns one T cell receptor (beta chain) sequence. This clone was observed a few times. Its antigen is still unknown. The input lacks base qualities; no much larger clone sits a single base away. Inclusive of the bounding cysteine and phenylalanine, the CDR3 is 13 residues long. Only CDR3 DNA is held: 39 bases, read in frame from base 1. The germline V gene sets CDR1 to SGDLS and CDR2 to YYNGEE. Cut back by 2 bases and 9 bases, the V and J ends lie 9 bases apart. Healthy HIV-negative adults with no recently reported acute infections or vaccinations were included as donors. Every donor was a Caucasian adult living in Nashville, Tennessee, USA. CD4+ T cells were enriched by magnetic negative selection; naive cells were then positively selected on CD45RA, and the negative fraction formed the memory subset. Blood was obtained by leukapheresis, after which PBMCs were separated by Ficoll-Histopaque density gradient centrifugation and cryopreserved in liquid nitrogen vapor phase. Analytical flow cytometry was used to check the purity and quantity of each magnetically sorted T cell population. From each sorted fraction, genomic DNA was isolated and quantified by UV absorbance on a Nanodrop 2000c.

These data belong to a study of shared clonotypes between healthy human individuals (dated by TCRdb to the early 2020s). For the wider study: Two women and a few men aged 18 to 49 years were included in the cohort. Per donor, three plates each were used for CD4 naive and CD4 memory, two for CD8 naive, and one for CD8 memory. Between about 0.85 and 8.9 billion PBMCs per donor were obtained by leukapheresis. Libraries were prepared and TCR repertoires were sequenced by different laboratories using diverse techniques, in order to increase sequencing depth and limit assay-specific biases. The study deeply sequenced blood TCR repertoires of several healthy adults to estimate repertoire size and the extent of clonotype sharing between individuals. Points the paper makes about the study in general: Because the study included only a small number of donors, the genetic and exposure-history diversity represented was limited. Compared with non-shared clonotypes, clonotypes shared by all four sorted-subset donors had higher generation probabilities. Sharing across a handful of donors was observed for around 5% of naive CD4, 3% to 3.5% of naive CD8, roughly 2.3% of memory CD4, and about 0.38% of memory CD8 clonotypes. Naive subsets generally had larger estimated clonotype richness than memory subsets. Incomplete sequencing was indicated by rarefaction of sorted-subset datasets, despite the large sequencing depth. Sampling was limited to blood, and TCR repertoires in tissue likely differ from TCR repertoires in blood. Based on pairwise subsampling, the degree of clonotype sharing among donors was expected to be affected by sequencing depth.

Using the deep immunoSEQ assay, TCR CDR3 regions were amplified from genomic DNA by multiplex PCR. Extracted genomic DNA from each cell subset was distributed evenly across all wells of several immunoSEQ 96-well plates, and each plate was treated as a replicate. For sorted subsets, about 200 ng genomic DNA, equal to tens of thousands of T cell genomes, was loaded into each replicate PCR. Purified libraries were measured with a Qubit 3.0 fluorometer, size-checked on a Bioanalyzer 2100, and measured again with the KAPA Library Quantification kit. A separate single-read 150-cycle Illumina NextSeq 550 flow cell was used to sequence each immunoSEQ 96-well plate. The study's processing was this. Because the immunoSEQ output held only junctional sequences and lacked quality scores, the filtering could not match the filtering applied to full-length reads. Sequences were annotated with PyIR, a Python wrapper for IgBLAST v1.9, using IMGT germline references to assign V/J genes and CDR3. Reads were removed for weak V/J assignments (E-value above 1e-6), missing CDR3, stop codons, out-of-frame junctions, or ambiguous translated residues. V3J clonotypes were defined by identical inferred V gene, J gene, and CDR3 amino acid sequence. Percentage overlap between repertoires was computed as shared unique clonotypes divided by the size of the smaller repertoire. Three approaches were used to assess repertoire richness: RTK rarefaction, the Chao1 estimator, and Recon v2.1 estimates of unobserved clonotypes. For all TCRbeta clonotypes obtained by the gDNA method from a few donors, generation probabilities were computed with OLGA. TCRdb re-hosts the immuneACCESS table, in-frame sequences only. Its copies lack some clones; in the studies checked, an unresolved V gene accounts for under half of them, and the cause for the rest is not known. Clone size and V and J calls were adopted from that table, with D and trimming inferred from the DNA. This sample holds nearly 1 million clones; 76% were observed only once. The biggest ten clones account for about 1.5% of the sample.

The V gene is TRBV9 and the J gene is TRBJ1-6; confidence is insufficient to name the D gene. Sequences were obtained from memory CD4+ T cells sorted from blood. According to the study, the label for this sample's cell subset or site signals: CD45RA-negative fraction. The sequence derives from a man younger than 30 in good health. The CDR3 protein: CASSVGGGSPLHF. The DNA sequence is given as TGTGCCAGCAGCGTTGGCGGAGGTTCACCCCTCCACTTT.